The clone carrying this T cell receptor beta chain showed up just once. The data were obtained in a study of blood T cell repertoires in COVID-19. Study summary: Sites in the United States, Italy and Spain provided acute and convalescent COVID-19 samples. T cells, B-cell-depleted T cells, or PBMCs supplied cDNA or gDNA.

Study members were between roughly 18 and 100 years old and lived in fewer than 30 US regions. Assay: immunoSEQ multiplex PCR; the TCRdb copy retains only in-frame clones and omits some. In the table there are about 280,000 clones, 80% to 85% of which are singletons. V lost 1 base to trimming and J lost 12 bases, with 16 bases between them. The germline gives CDR1 MGHRA, CDR2 YSYEKL. The CDR3 loop spans 14 amino acids. Sequences were obtained from PBMCs or T cells enriched from blood (not recorded which). This rearrangement joins TRBV4-1 to TRBJ2-1, with a tentative D call TRBD2 (5 bases). The clonotype originates from a man between 40 and 49 years old who had been exposed to COVID-19. CDR3 amino acids: CASSQVSGIGGQFF. The CDR3 DNA sequence: TGCGCCAGCAGCCAAGTTTCTGGGATAGGAGGGCAGTTCTTC.